This T cell receptor beta chain stems from a study of blood T cell repertoires in COVID-19. This table comes from immunoSEQ multiplex PCR, and its TCRdb copy is limited to in-frame clones, with some not included. The sample yields roughly 230,000 clones, 82% seen once. The CDR3 spans 17 residues. V gave up 4 bases and J gave up 4 bases, with 23 bases separating them. The germline CDR1 and CDR2 sequences are MNHEY and SVGEGT. This clone was seen a handful of times. The source is a woman older than 75 with acute or convalescent COVID-19. Sequencing used peripheral blood. The chain employs TRBV6-2 or TRBV6-3 and TRBJ2-7; D may be TRBD2 (5 bases). The CDR3 spells CASSSPGSGSSKYEQYF. CDR3 nucleotide sequence: TGTGCCAGCAGTTCCCCGGGGTCGGGTAGCAGCAAGTACGAGCAGTACTTC.